The 18 T cell receptor beta chains reported below all come from one sample, sequenced in a study of blood T cell repertoires in COVID-19. The method was immunoSEQ multiplex PCR; TCRdb's version includes in-frame clones alone and lacks a portion of them. The sample records some 210,000 clones, 75% to 85% being singletons. Material for sequencing was PBMCs or T cells enriched from blood (not recorded which). Receptors were obtained from a young man with acute COVID-19.

To note about this clone: The sample holds other DNA sequences that translate to the same CDR3. This chain connects TRBV5-1 to TRBJ1-1; the match to TRBD1 covers 7 bases. Germline-derived CDR1 and CDR2 are SGHRS and YFSETQ. The ends lost 3 bases at V and 1 base at J; junction bases unmatched: 0. There are 13 residues in the CDR3. In DNA form, the CDR3 reads TGCGCCAGCAGCTGGGACAGGAACACTGAAGCTTTCTTT. This sequence encodes CASSWDRNTEAFF. The full variable domain, in which reference TRBV5-1 and TRBJ1-1 provide the parts outside the CDR3, is KAGVTQTPRYLIKTRGQQVTLSCSPISGHRSVSWYQQTPGQGLQFLFEYFSETQRNKGNFPGRFSGRQFSNSRSEMNVSTLELGDSALYLCASSWDRNTEAFFGQGTRLTVV.

The rearrangement links TRBV5-1 to TRBJ1-1; maybe TRBD1 (5 bases). The ends were cut back, 4 bases at V and 3 bases at J, with 13 bases in the middle. The CDR3 is 14 amino acids. CDR1 and CDR2 from the germline V gene are SGHRS and YFSETQ. The CDR3 here is CASSPSRQYTEAFF. In DNA form, the CDR3 reads TGCGCCAGCAGCCCTTCCAGACAGTACACTGAAGCTTTCTTT.

The CDR3 spells CASRARQGHEQYF. Here the CDR3 DNA reads TGCGCCAGCCGTGCGAGACAGGGCCACGAGCAGTACTTC. The V and J genes are TRBV5-1 and TRBJ2-7; 7 nucleotides line up with TRBD1. There are 13 residues in the CDR3. Germline CDR1 reads SGHRS; CDR2 reads YFSETQ. The ends lost 7 bases at V and 5 bases at J; junction bases unmatched: 9.

The chain recombines TRBV7-2 with TRBJ2-3, with 12 nucleotides matching TRBD2. This CDR3 spans 16 amino acids. Germline V lookup: CDR1 SGHTA, CDR2 FQGNSA. The V segment lost 5 bases and the J segment 3 bases; nucleotides outside the gene matches: 6. The CDR3 nucleotides read TGTGCCAGCAGCCCGCGACTAGCGGGAGCTACAGATACGCAGTATTTT. Translated: CASSPRLAGATDTQYF.

This chain joins TRBV29-1 and TRBJ2-7; D is undetermined. The V and J ends lost 1 base and 3 bases respectively, with 7 bases between them. The CDR3 spans 12 residues. Germline V lookup: CDR1 SQVTM, CDR2 ANQGSEA. The CDR3: CSVEVHSYEQYF. Here the CDR3 DNA reads TGCAGCGTTGAAGTTCACAGCTACGAGCAGTACTTC.

Ten or more counts support this clone. The rearrangement uses TRBV28 and TRBJ1-1, with a weak D call TRBD1 (5 bases). The CDR3 consists of 14 residues. Trimming shortened V by 5 bases and J by 1 base, and 11 bases separated the two germline ends. Germline V gene data show CDR1 as MDHEN and CDR2 as SYDVKM. The CDR3 region is CASSRNTGNTEAFF. The DNA for the CDR3 is TGTGCCAGCAGTCGCAATACAGGGAACACTGAAGCTTTCTTT.

This clone has a handful of counts. The chain has TRBV7-3 and TRBJ1-3, with 10 bases aligning to TRBD1. This CDR3 comprises 16 residues. The germline gives CDR1 SGHTA, CDR2 FQGTGA. Trimming at V came to 1 base and at J to 4 bases, leaving 4 bases not matched to a gene. The CDR3 DNA sequence: TGTGCCAGCAGCTTAAAGGGGACAGGGGTCGGAAACACCATATATTTT. Translating it yields CASSLKGTGVGNTIYF.

This sequence joins TRBV6-5 and TRBJ1-6; perhaps TRBD1 as D (6 bases). Trimming shortened V by 4 bases and J by 7 bases, and 17 bases separated the two germline ends. The CDR3 totals 16 residues. Germline values: CDR1 MNHEY, CDR2 SVGAGI. The CDR3 bases are TGTGCCAGCAGTTCCGGGACAACACTTAGCAATTCACCCCTCCACTTT. Translated: CASSSGTTLSNSPLHF.

The chain is built from TRBV2 and TRBJ2-7, with 15 bases identical to TRBD2. The V and J ends lost 6 bases and 2 bases, in that order; junction bases with no gene match: 14. Germline CDR1 is SNHLY and CDR2 is FYNNEI. The CDR3 has 19 amino acids. The CDR3 region has the DNA TGTGCCAGCAGCGCGCCGGGACTAGCGGGGGGCCCCTCCCCCTACGAGCAGTACTTC. Translated: CASSAPGLAGGPSPYEQYF.

The chain carries TRBV4-1 and TRBJ2-7; D not resolved. The V gene lost 2 bases and the J gene lost 5 bases, with 10 bases spanning the gap. The CDR3 is 13 amino acids. Germline V gives CDR1 MGHRA, CDR2 YSYEKL. CDR3 loop: CASSQKSVDEQYF. The CDR3 DNA reads TGCGCCAGCAGCCAAAAGTCGGTAGACGAGCAGTACTTC.

As for this clone: In the same sample, other DNA sequences code for this CDR3. This rearrangement joins TRBV12-3 or TRBV12-4 to TRBJ1-1, with D perhaps matching TRBD1 (6 bases). Trimming cost V 3 bases and J 8 bases, with 10 bases left between them. This CDR3 has 12 amino acids. CDR3 loop: CASSLGGLEAFF. For the CDR3, the DNA is TGTGCCAGCAGTTTGGGGGGGCTCGAAGCTTTCTTT.

This clone was seen a single time. The chain recombines TRBV2 with TRBJ2-7, with 11 bases lining up with TRBD2. Germline V gives CDR1 SNHLY, CDR2 FYNNEI. The CDR3 is 17 amino acids. V shed 6 bases and J 4 bases; nucleotides not matched to a gene: 14. The CDR3 loop reads CASRGPSGGPPAYEQYF. The DNA of the CDR3 is TGTGCCAGCAGGGGACCTAGCGGGGGGCCCCCGGCGTACGAGCAGTACTTC.

This clone was counted only a few times. For the CDR3, the DNA is TGTGCCAGCAGCTTAGCGCGGGGGAACTACGAGCAGTACTTC. It yields the protein CASSLARGNYEQYF. V is TRBV7-7 and J is TRBJ2-7; TRBD2 matches 7 bases. V lost 0 bases to trimming and J lost 3 bases; unmatched junction nucleotides: 2. CDR1 and CDR2 (germline): SSHAT, FNYEAQ (reference sequence). This CDR3 comprises 14 residues.

The chain links TRBV27 to TRBJ1-1, with 7 bases matching TRBD1. Germline values: CDR1 MNHEY, CDR2 SMNVEV (reference sequence). V gave up 4 bases and J gave up 7 bases; unmatched junction bases: 9. The CDR3 length is 14 residues. DNA of the CDR3: TGTGCCAGCAGTTCCTTAACAGGGGTCAATGAAGCTTTCTTT. Amino acids: CASSSLTGVNEAFF.

In the case of this clone: The identical CDR3 is also encoded by other nucleotide sequences in the sample. The rearrangement joins TRBV19 to TRBJ1-5; the match to TRBD1 covers 8 bases. This CDR3 has 14 residues. Trimming cost V 6 bases and J 2 bases; bases outside gene matches: 3. Germline V gives CDR1 LNHDA, CDR2 SQIVND (reference sequence). This CDR3 is CASSLTGGNQPQHF. The DNA for the CDR3 is TGTGCCAGTAGCCTGACAGGGGGCAATCAGCCCCAGCATTTT.

This chain joins TRBV7-3 and TRBJ2-1; 7 bases fit TRBD2. The germline V gene has CDR1 SGHTA and CDR2 FQGTGA. With V trimmed by 1 base and J by 0 bases, 0 bases remained unmatched. CDR3 size: 15 residues. CDR3 amino acids: CASSLRGGSYNEQFF. The DNA of the CDR3 is TGTGCCAGCAGCTTAAGGGGGGGCTCCTACAATGAGCAGTTCTTC.

V and J are TRBV6-5 and TRBJ1-6; 9 bases match TRBD1. V shed 4 bases, J shed 10 bases, and the junction held 5 bases outside the gene matches. The CDR3 extends over 14 amino acids. CDR1 is MNHEY, CDR2 SVGAGI, per germline. CDR3 coding DNA: TGTGCCAGCAGTTTACAGGGGGCGGCGTCACCCCTCCACTTT. This gives the protein CASSLQGAASPLHF.

The chain carries TRBV20-1 and TRBJ1-6; a weak D match, TRBD1 (6 bases). V lost 3 bases, J lost 2 bases, and 11 bases lay in between. CDR1 is DFQATT, CDR2 SNEGSKA, per germline (reference sequence). The CDR3 totals 15 residues. This chain's CDR3 is CSASKGGTYNSPLHF. Here the CDR3 DNA reads TGCAGTGCTAGTAAGGGGGGGACCTATAATTCACCCCTCCACTTT.